The 18 T cell receptor beta chains listed next were all sequenced from one sample in a study of T cells expressing NK-cell markers. TCRdb reanalyzed the 5' RACE reads and collapses them to one entry per CDR3 protein, without DNA. The sample totals around 100,000 distinct CDR3 sequences; its top ten clones hold around a sixth. What was sequenced was blood T cells: a sorted CD56 or NKG2C T cell subset, CD4+ or CD8+ T cells, or bulk PBMC T cells (not recorded which). Receptors originate from a woman between 18 and 70 years old in good health.

The V call is TRBV7-8, the J call TRBJ2-5; TCRdb outputs TRBD1, but without DNA this stays unchecked. The CDR3 loop spans 16 amino acids. CDR1 is SGHVS, CDR2 FQNEAQ, per germline. The CDR3 here is CASSPRGQGVSETQYF.

Here the CDR3 reads CASSQGQGREETQYF. This rearrangement joins TRBV4-3 to TRBJ2-5; the TRBD1 assignment by TCRdb is unverifiable without DNA. Germline-derived CDR1 and CDR2 are LGHNA and YSLEER. This CDR3 region has 15 residues.

The chain couples TRBV19 to TRBJ2-1; TCRdb calls TRBD2, which cannot be checked without DNA. Germline CDR1 and CDR2: LNHDA and SQIVND (reference sequence). The CDR3 length is 14 residues. The CDR3 reads CASSIDTSGSVGFF.

V usage is TRBV5-4 and J usage is TRBJ2-1; the D call from TCRdb, TRBD2, cannot be confirmed without DNA. From germline, CDR1 is SGHNT and CDR2 YYREEE (reference sequence). This CDR3 spans 14 amino acids. This chain's CDR3 is CATGSGLGANEQFF.

This chain links TRBV7-6 with TRBJ2-7; TCRdb calls TRBD1, which cannot be checked without DNA. Germline lookup yields CDR1 SGHVS and CDR2 FNYEAQ. CDR3 length: 15 amino acids. The CDR3: CASSLGGRGDYEQYF.

This CDR3 is CASSGDSSFWGTEAFF. This chain links TRBV14 with TRBJ1-1; TCRdb outputs TRBD1, but without DNA this stays unchecked. The CDR3 contains 16 residues. The germline V gene encodes CDR1 SGHDN and CDR2 FVKESK.

This rearrangement joins TRBV4-1 to TRBJ1-5; TCRdb returns TRBD1, unconfirmable since there is no DNA. The germline CDR1 and CDR2 sequences are MGHRA and YSYEKL. The CDR3 is 14 amino acids. CDR3 region: CASSQVIGDQPQHF.

This chain links TRBV7-8 with TRBJ2-2; TCRdb designates TRBD1, a call that cannot be tested without DNA. Germline CDR1 and CDR2: SGHVS and FQNEAQ. The CDR3 length is 15 residues. Here the CDR3 reads CASSFLTGNTGELFF.

This sequence joins TRBV7-9 and TRBJ2-7; absent DNA, TCRdb's TRBD1 call cannot be checked. CDR1 is SEHNR, CDR2 FQNEAQ, per germline (reference sequence). This CDR3 is 14 amino acids long. The CDR3 here is CASKPRDSFYEQYF.

The genes are TRBV7-9 and TRBJ2-2; TCRdb proposes TRBD1, but this gene call is untestable without DNA. Germline V gene lookup returns CDR1 SEHNR and CDR2 FQNEAQ (reference sequence). The CDR3 has 17 residues. The CDR3 sequence is CASSLPAGQPNTGELFF.

The genes are TRBV15 and TRBJ1-2; TCRdb selects TRBD1, and the lack of DNA leaves this call unchecked. The germline CDR1 and CDR2 sequences are LNHNV and YYDKDF (reference sequence). CDR3 size: 16 residues. This chain's CDR3 is CATSSRQLGQDYGYTF. The full variable domain, rest sourced from reference TRBV15 and TRBJ1-2, is DAMVIQNPRYQVTQFGKPVTLSCSQTLNHNVMYWYQQKSSQAPKLLFHYYDKDFNNEADTPDNFQSRRPNTSFCFLDIRSPGLGDTAMYLCATSSRQLGQDYGYTFGSGTRLTVV.

This chain joins TRBV28 and TRBJ2-1; TCRdb gives TRBD2 as the D gene, but with no DNA this cannot be confirmed. CDR3 size: 15 residues. Per germline, CDR1 MDHEN and CDR2 SYDVKM. The CDR3 region is CASSRSGGSYNEQFF.

The chain uses TRBV27 and TRBJ2-4; TCRdb's D call, TRBD1, is unchecked because there is no DNA. Looked up from germline, CDR1 is MNHEY and CDR2 is SMNVEV (reference sequence). The CDR3 contains 14 residues. The CDR3 sequence: CASSLGGRGNIQYF.

V and J are TRBV11-2 and TRBJ2-1; TCRdb lists TRBD2, though no DNA is available to test this call. Germline-derived CDR1 and CDR2 are SGHAT and FQNNGV. This CDR3 is built from 17 residues. The CDR3 region is CASSSRTSGGARYEQFF.

V and J are TRBV5-6 and TRBJ2-4; TCRdb reports TRBD2, a call that lacks DNA to check it against. Germline CDR1 is SGHDT and CDR2 is YYEEEE. The CDR3 consists of 12 residues. The CDR3 here is CASSLGGAVQYF.

The rearrangement links TRBV19 to TRBJ2-7; lacking DNA, the TRBD1 call made by TCRdb goes unchecked. Germline CDR1 and CDR2: LNHDA and SQIVND (reference sequence). CDR3 size: 13 residues. CDR3 sequence: CASRAGAPYEQYF.

The chain is built from TRBV6-2 or TRBV6-3 and TRBJ2-7; TCRdb designates TRBD2, a call that cannot be tested without DNA. The germline gives CDR1 MNHEY, CDR2 SVGEGT. CDR3 length: 13 amino acids. CDR3 protein: CASSVSGVLLTDF.

V gene TRBV4-3 combines with J gene TRBJ2-3; TCRdb names TRBD2, which stays unverified in the absence of DNA. CDR1 is LGHNA and CDR2 is YSLEER in the germline V gene. There are 15 residues in the CDR3. CDR3 loop: CASSQARLAGDTQYF.